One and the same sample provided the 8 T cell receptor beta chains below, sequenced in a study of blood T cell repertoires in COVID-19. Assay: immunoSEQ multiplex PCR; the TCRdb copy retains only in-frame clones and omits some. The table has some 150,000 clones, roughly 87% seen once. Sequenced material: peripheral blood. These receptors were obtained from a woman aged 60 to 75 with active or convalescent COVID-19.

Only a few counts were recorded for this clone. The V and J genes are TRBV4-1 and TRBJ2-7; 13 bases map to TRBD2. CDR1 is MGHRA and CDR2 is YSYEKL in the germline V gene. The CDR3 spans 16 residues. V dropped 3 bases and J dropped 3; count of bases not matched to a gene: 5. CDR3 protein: CASSHTGTSGDYEQYF. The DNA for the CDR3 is TGCGCCAGCAGCCATACCGGGACTAGCGGGGACTACGAGCAGTACTTC.

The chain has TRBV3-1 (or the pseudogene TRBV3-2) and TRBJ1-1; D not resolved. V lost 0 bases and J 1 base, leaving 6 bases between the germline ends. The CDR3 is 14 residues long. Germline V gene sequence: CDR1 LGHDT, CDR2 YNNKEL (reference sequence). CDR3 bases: TGTGCCAGCAGCCAAGATTCAGGGAACACTGAAGCTTTCTTT. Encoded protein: CASSQDSGNTEAFF.

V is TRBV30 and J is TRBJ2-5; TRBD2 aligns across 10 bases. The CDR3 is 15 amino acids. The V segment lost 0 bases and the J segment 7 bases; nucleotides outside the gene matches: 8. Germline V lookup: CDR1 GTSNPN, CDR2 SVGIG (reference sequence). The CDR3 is CAWSVPSGGAGTQYF. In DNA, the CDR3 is TGTGCCTGGAGTGTACCGAGCGGGGGGGCGGGGACCCAGTACTTC.

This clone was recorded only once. The CDR3 sequence: CASSIGQEYNSPLHF. In DNA, the CDR3 is TGTGCCAGTAGTATAGGACAGGAATACAATTCACCCCTCCACTTT. The J gene is TRBJ1-6, the V gene TRBV19; maybe TRBD1 (6 bases). The CDR3 is 15 residues long. The germline gives CDR1 LNHDA, CDR2 SQIVND (reference sequence). V lost 1 base, J lost 7 bases, and 11 bases lay in between.

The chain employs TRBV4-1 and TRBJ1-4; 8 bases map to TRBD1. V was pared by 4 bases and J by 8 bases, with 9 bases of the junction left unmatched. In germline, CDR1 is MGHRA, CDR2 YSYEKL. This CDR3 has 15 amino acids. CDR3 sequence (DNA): TGCGCCAGCAGCCCACGGACAGGGCCAAGGGAAAAACTGTTTTTT. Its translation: CASSPRTGPREKLFF.

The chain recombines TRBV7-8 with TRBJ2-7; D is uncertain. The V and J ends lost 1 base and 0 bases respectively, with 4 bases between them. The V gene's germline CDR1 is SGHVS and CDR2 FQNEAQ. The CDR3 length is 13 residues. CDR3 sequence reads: CASSLELSYEQYF. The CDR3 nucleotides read TGTGCCAGCAGCTTAGAACTCTCCTACGAGCAGTACTTC.

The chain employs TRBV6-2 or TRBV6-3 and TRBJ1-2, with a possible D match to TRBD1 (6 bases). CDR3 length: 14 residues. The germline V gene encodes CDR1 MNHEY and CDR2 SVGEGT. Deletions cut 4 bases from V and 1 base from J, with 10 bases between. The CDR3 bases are TGTGCCAGCAGTTCCGACAGGATTAACTATGGCTACACCTTC. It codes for CASSSDRINYGYTF.

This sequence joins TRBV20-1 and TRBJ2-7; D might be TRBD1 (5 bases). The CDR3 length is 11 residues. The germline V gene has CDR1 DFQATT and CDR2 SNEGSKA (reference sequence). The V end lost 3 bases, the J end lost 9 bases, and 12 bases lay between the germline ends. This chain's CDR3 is CSARDTVGQYF. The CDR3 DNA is TGCAGTGCTAGGGACACGGTCGGGCAGTACTTC.